These 31 T cell receptor beta chains were sequenced from one sample in a study of blood T cell repertoires in COVID-19. The table came from immunoSEQ multiplex PCR; TCRdb's copy has only in-frame clones and leaves some out. The data contain about 72,000 clones, 70% to 90% of them singletons. Sequencing was done on a sample of peripheral blood. These receptors were collected from a woman of 80 years or more with acute or convalescent COVID-19.

This clone was counted a few times. This chain connects TRBV18 to TRBJ2-7, with unresolved D. Germline V lookup: CDR1 KGHSH, CDR2 LQKENI. This CDR3 has 13 residues. V was pared by 3 bases and J by 2 bases, with 8 bases between. The CDR3 region is CASSPDSAYEQYF. In DNA form, the CDR3 reads TGTGCCAGCTCACCCGACTCCGCCTACGAGCAGTACTTC.

This chain connects TRBV11-2 to TRBJ2-7; D may be TRBD1 (6 bases). V was shortened by 1 base and J by 0 bases, with 10 bases between the two germline ends. Germline assignment: CDR1 SGHAT and CDR2 FQNNGV. This CDR3 spans 15 amino acids. The CDR3 nucleotides are TGTGCCAGCAGCTTAGTCGCAGGGGACTCCTACGAGCAGTACTTC. Residues: CASSLVAGDSYEQYF. Together with reference TRBV11-2 and TRBJ2-7, the CDR3 gives the full variable domain: EAGVAQSPRYKIIEKRQSVAFWCNPISGHATLYWYQQILGQGPKLLIQFQNNGVVDDSQLPKDRFSAERLKGVDSTLKIQPAKLEDSAVYLCASSLVAGDSYEQYFGPGTRLTVT.

This sequence joins TRBV2 and TRBJ1-4; 9 positions agree with TRBD1. The CDR3 sequence is 13 residues long. Germline V gene data show CDR1 as SNHLY and CDR2 as FYNNEI. Germline trimming cut 6 bases from V and 8 bases from J; bases unmatched to any gene: 4. CDR3 amino acids: CASRGQGGEKLFF. The CDR3 DNA reads TGTGCCAGCAGGGGACAGGGTGGGGAAAAACTGTTTTTT. The complete variable domain, with remaining parts taken from reference TRBV2 and TRBJ1-4, reads EPEVTQTPSHQVTQMGQEVILRCVPISNHLYFYWYRQILGQKVEFLVSFYNNEISEKSEIFDDQFSVERPDGSNFTLKIRSTKLEDSAMYFCASRGQGGEKLFFGSGTQLSVL.

The chain links TRBV10-1 to TRBJ2-2, with D uncertain. This CDR3 is built from 17 residues. The V gene lost 0 bases and the J gene lost 0 bases, with 11 bases spanning the gap. CDR1 is WNHNN, CDR2 SYGVQD, per germline (reference sequence). The CDR3 here is CASSESPVDANTGELFF. CDR3 bases: TGCGCCAGCAGTGAGTCCCCGGTCGATGCGAACACCGGGGAGCTGTTTTTT.

This rearrangement joins TRBV30 to TRBJ2-3; 10 positions agree with TRBD2. V gave up 0 bases and J gave up 2 bases; unmatched junction bases: 14. The CDR3 runs to 19 residues. Germline CDR1 GTSNPN, CDR2 SVGIG (reference sequence). CDR3 residues: CAWSVQLDLAGVPTDTQYF. Here the CDR3 DNA reads TGTGCCTGGAGTGTACAGCTTGACCTAGCGGGGGTCCCCACAGATACGCAGTATTTT.

The chain couples TRBV14 to TRBJ2-7; TRBD2 matches 7 bases. CDR1 is SGHDN and CDR2 is FVKESK in the germline V gene. Trimming cost V 4 bases and J 0 bases; bases outside gene matches: 3. The CDR3 spans 14 residues. The CDR3 loop is CASSRGGLSYEQYF. Written as DNA, the CDR3 is TGTGCCAGCAGCCGGGGGGGACTCTCCTACGAGCAGTACTTC.

As DNA, the CDR3 is TGTGCCAGCAGCTTCTCACAGGGCAAGGATGAGCAGTTCTTC. This translates into CASSFSQGKDEQFF. V gene TRBV5-5 combines with J gene TRBJ2-1, with D perhaps TRBD1 (6 bases). V lost 2 bases, J lost 8 bases, and 14 bases lay in between. The length of the CDR3 is 14 residues. Germline CDR1 SGHKS, CDR2 YYEKEE (reference sequence). Full variable domain (outside the CDR3, taken from reference TRBV5-5 and TRBJ2-1): DAGVTQSPTHLIKTRGQQVTLRCSPISGHKSVSWYQQVLGQGPQFIFQYYEKEERGRGNFPDRFSARQFPNYSSELNVNALLLGDSALYLCASSFSQGKDEQFFGPGTRLTVL.

This chain joins TRBV5-1 and TRBJ1-3; TRBD1 matches 8 bases. The trim removed 0 bases at V and 0 bases at J, leaving 8 bases unmatched. The CDR3 is made up of 18 amino acids. The V gene's germline CDR1 is SGHRS and CDR2 YFSETQ. The CDR3 DNA sequence: TGCGCCAGCAGCTTGGGGGGTTCGGACAGGGCCTCTGGAAACACCATATATTTT. It codes for CASSLGGSDRASGNTIYF.

The rearrangement links TRBV6-5 to TRBJ1-3; D is perhaps TRBD1 (5 bases). The CDR3 spans 14 residues. V was trimmed by 4 bases and J by 0 bases, leaving 7 bases between them. From germline, CDR1 is MNHEY and CDR2 SVGAGI. The DNA of the CDR3 is TGTGCCAGCAGTTCAACAGGCTCTGGAAACACCATATATTTT. Amino acid sequence: CASSSTGSGNTIYF.

The count of this clone is one. The chain combines TRBV5-8 with TRBJ2-5; 13 nucleotides align to TRBD2. Trimming cost V 4 bases and J 1 base; bases outside gene matches: 4. This CDR3 contains 16 residues. From germline, CDR1 is SGHTS and CDR2 YDEGEE. The CDR3 spells CASSKGLAGSQETQYF. The CDR3 nucleotides are TGTGCCAGCAGCAAGGGACTAGCGGGATCCCAAGAGACCCAGTACTTC.

This clone has just a few counts. This sequence joins TRBV18 and TRBJ1-1; weak D call: TRBD1 (6 bases). From germline, CDR1 is KGHSH and CDR2 LQKENI. CDR3 size: 12 residues. Between the trimmed V and J ends, which lost 4 bases and 7 bases, there was a span of 10 bases. The CDR3 DNA sequence: TGTGCCAGCTCACTCGAGACAGGTGAAGCTTTCTTT. Protein: CASSLETGEAFF.

CDR3 nucleotide sequence: TGTGCCACCCTGGGACAGGGGATCGGGGGCACTGAAGCTTTCTTT. This sequence encodes CATLGQGIGGTEAFF. The chain employs TRBV2 and TRBJ1-1; 10 bases line up with TRBD1. The CDR3 has 15 amino acids. Germline trimming cut 10 bases from V and 4 bases from J; bases unmatched to any gene: 12. Germline lookup yields CDR1 SNHLY and CDR2 FYNNEI.

The chain links TRBV28 to TRBJ2-3; no clear D gene. Germline lookup yields CDR1 MDHEN and CDR2 SYDVKM. Trimming cost V 3 bases and J 4 bases, with 11 bases left between them. The CDR3 consists of 14 residues. CDR3 bases: TGTGCCAGCAGTTTGCATCCCTCAGCAGATACGCAGTATTTT. Translating gives CASSLHPSADTQYF.

This chain uses TRBV30 with TRBJ1-2; D gene unclear. The germline V gene encodes CDR1 GTSNPN and CDR2 SVGIG (reference sequence). Trimming removed 0 bases at V and 0 bases at J, with 5 bases between. This CDR3 is built from 13 residues. CDR3 region: CAWSVQPNYGYTF. CDR3 in DNA: TGTGCCTGGAGTGTACAGCCTAACTATGGCTACACCTTC.

The chain carries TRBV14 and TRBJ1-3, with D possibly matching TRBD1 (5 bases). CDR1 SGHDN and CDR2 FVKESK come from the germline V gene. The CDR3 is 16 amino acids. V was clipped by 1 base and J by 2 bases, with 12 bases between them. This CDR3 reads CASSQAWRGPGNTIYF. CDR3 sequence (DNA): TGTGCCAGCAGCCAAGCTTGGCGGGGCCCTGGAAACACCATATATTTT.

This chain uses TRBV27 with TRBJ2-1, with TRBD1 matching over 9 bases. The CDR3 covers 20 residues. Germline CDR1 is MNHEY and CDR2 is SMNVEV (reference sequence). The V gene end was trimmed by 0 bases and the J gene end by 0 bases; junction bases not matched to a gene: 12. The CDR3 sequence is CASSLSLWGQGLSSYNEQFF. CDR3 sequence (DNA): TGTGCCAGCAGTTTATCACTATGGGGACAGGGTCTAAGCTCCTACAATGAGCAGTTCTTC.

This chain uses TRBV6-6 with TRBJ1-1; no clear D. V was cut by 5 bases and J by 3 bases, with 7 bases left in between. The CDR3 is 12 amino acids. Per germline, CDR1 MNHNY and CDR2 SVGAGI (reference sequence). The CDR3 here is CASSPRDTEAFF. In DNA, the CDR3 is TGTGCCAGCAGTCCCCGAGACACTGAAGCTTTCTTT.

Points on this clone: One end of the junction does not line up with germline, which may come from a read error. The chain is built from TRBV7-7 and TRBJ2-1; tentative D call: TRBD1 (6 bases). Germline V lookup: CDR1 SSHAT, CDR2 FNYEAQ (reference sequence). This CDR3 is 17 amino acids long. The CDR3 here is CASSLAAVPGQHNEQFF. The CDR3, as DNA: TGTGCTAGCAGCTTAGCCGCGGTCCCCGGACAGCACAATGAGCAGTTCTTC.

This rearrangement joins TRBV14 to TRBJ2-3, with 14 bases lining up with TRBD2. V shed 1 base, J shed 3 bases, and the junction held 6 bases outside the gene matches. Germline V CDR1 and CDR2: SGHDN, FVKESK. The CDR3 is made up of 18 amino acids. CDR3 sequence reads: CASSQVLRTSGRTDTQYF. As DNA, the CDR3 is TGTGCCAGCAGCCAAGTCCTCCGGACTAGCGGGAGGACAGATACGCAGTATTTT.

This clone was detected a few times. V usage is TRBV6-1 and J usage is TRBJ1-5, with D unresolved. The germline gives CDR1 MNHNS, CDR2 SASEGT. Trimming took off 4 bases at V and 2 bases at J, with 15 bases between the two ends. The CDR3 covers 16 residues. Written as DNA, the CDR3 is TGTGCCAGCAGTGGGGGAGGGCTTGCGGGCAATCAGCCCCAGCATTTT. Residues: CASSGGGLAGNQPQHF.

The chain has TRBV29-1 and TRBJ1-1; D unclear. V gave up 8 bases and J gave up 4 bases, with 11 bases separating them. This CDR3 is built from 11 residues. CDR1 is SQVTM and CDR2 is ANQGSEA in the germline V gene. Here the CDR3 DNA reads TGCAGCCTCTCTAGGAGCACTGAAGCTTTCTTT. Its translation is CSLSRSTEAFF.

V usage is TRBV30 and J usage is TRBJ1-2; the D gene is possibly TRBD1 (5 bases). The CDR3 loop spans 12 amino acids. V was trimmed by 4 bases and J by 7 bases, leaving 13 bases between them. In germline, CDR1 is GTSNPN, CDR2 SVGIG (reference sequence). The CDR3 bases are TGTGCCTGGATTTGGGGCAGGGCTGGCTACACCTTC. Translation: CAWIWGRAGYTF.

The chain employs TRBV2 and TRBJ2-3, with 9 bases matching TRBD2. This CDR3 spans 15 amino acids. V was clipped by 1 base and J by 6 bases; unmatched bases: 5. Germline-derived CDR1 and CDR2 are SNHLY and FYNNEI. CDR3 in DNA: TGTGCCAGCAGTGAAGGAGTTAGCGGGAGTGATACGCAGTATTTT. It translates to CASSEGVSGSDTQYF.

The genes are TRBV7-2 and TRBJ1-5; D is possibly TRBD1 (6 bases). This CDR3 contains 15 residues. The germline gives CDR1 SGHTA, CDR2 FQGNSA. V was cut by 1 base and J by 7 bases, with 14 bases left in between. CDR3 sequence (DNA): TGTGCCAGCAGCTTAGAATTACAGGGCAGGCAGCCCCAGCATTTT. Translating gives CASSLELQGRQPQHF.

The chain employs TRBV9 and TRBJ2-3; 12 positions match TRBD2. The CDR3 spans 21 residues. Trimming at V came to 3 bases and at J to 8 bases, leaving 25 bases not matched to a gene. CDR1 and CDR2 (germline): SGDLS, YYNGEE. The CDR3 DNA sequence: TGTGCCAGCAGCGAGGCGCCACTGACTAGCGGGAGATCCGGGGTGGGTGGTACGCAGTATTTT. The encoded protein is CASSEAPLTSGRSGVGGTQYF.

CDR3 sequence reads: CASSQILGGLSYEQYF. CDR3 DNA: TGCGCCAGCAGCCAAATCTTAGGGGGATTATCCTACGAGCAGTACTTC. The chain carries TRBV5-1 and TRBJ2-7; D may be TRBD1 (6 bases). The CDR3 is made up of 16 amino acids. CDR1 is SGHRS and CDR2 is YFSETQ in the germline V gene. V dropped 4 bases and J dropped 1 base, with 18 bases sitting between them.

The chain carries TRBV11-3 and TRBJ1-1, with D possibly matching TRBD1 (5 bases). Trimming cost V 0 bases and J 5 bases, with 16 bases left between them. Germline lookup yields CDR1 SGHNT and CDR2 YENEEA. The CDR3 covers 16 residues. In DNA form, the CDR3 reads TGTGCCAGCAGCTTAGATAATTGGCAGGGAGGAACTGAAGCTTTCTTT. Translating gives CASSLDNWQGGTEAFF.

The chain couples TRBV15 to TRBJ1-1; D may be TRBD1 (6 bases). V was shortened by 0 bases and J by 1 base, with 12 bases between the two germline ends. CDR3 length equals 16 residues. Germline values: CDR1 LNHNV, CDR2 YYDKDF (reference sequence). In nucleotides, the CDR3 is TGTGCCACCAGCAGAGAGAGCCAGGGGTGGAACACTGAAGCTTTCTTT. Its translation: CATSRESQGWNTEAFF.

This chain connects TRBV5-5 to TRBJ2-5; possible D gene TRBD2, 6 bases. Germline V CDR1 and CDR2: SGHKS, YYEKEE (reference sequence). The V end lost 7 bases, the J end lost 1 base, and 20 bases lay between the germline ends. The CDR3 covers 16 residues. The CDR3: CASSPGDLPFQETQYF. The CDR3 nucleotides read TGTGCCAGCTCCCCCGGGGACTTGCCTTTCCAAGAGACCCAGTACTTC.

The chain is built from TRBV29-1 and TRBJ2-5, with unresolved D. The germline V gene encodes CDR1 SQVTM and CDR2 ANQGSEA. This CDR3 is 13 amino acids long. The ends were cut back, 6 bases at V and 5 bases at J, with 16 bases in the middle. CDR3: CSVGYSPWETQYF. DNA for the CDR3: TGCAGCGTCGGGTACTCACCGTGGGAGACCCAGTACTTC. The whole variable domain, remainder taken from reference TRBV29-1 and TRBJ2-5, is SAVISQKPSRDICQRGTSLTIQCQVDSQVTMMFWYRQQPGQSLTLIATANQGSEATYESGFVIDKFPISRPNLTFSTLTVSNMSPEDSSIYLCSVGYSPWETQYFGPGTRLLVL.

Written as DNA, the CDR3 is TGTGCCAGCTCACCACTCAGGTCGGGAGAAATCGCTAGCACAGATACGCAGTATTTT. This codes for CASSPLRSGEIASTDTQYF. The chain uses TRBV18 and TRBJ2-3, with D tentatively TRBD2 (6 bases). The CDR3 length is 19 residues. From germline, CDR1 is KGHSH and CDR2 LQKENI. Trimming left V 1 base short and J 0 bases short, with 20 bases between.